These T cell receptor beta chains were read from a single sample in a study of T cells in localized non-small cell lung cancer. Assay used: immunoSEQ multiplex PCR; TCRdb lists only in-frame clones, some missing. The data contain around 91,000 clones, roughly 90% of them seen just once; the ten biggest clones take up about 15%. This specimen consisted of peripheral blood, obtained before any cancer treatment. The origin of the receptors is a man aged 35 to 70 with stage I squamous cell lung carcinoma. Both conserved end residues are part of each CDR3. D genes are given only for firm matches. Some rows mark clone size as missing; the rest say once, few, many or name a class of expanded clone.

j_call	d_call	v_call	clone_size	cdr3_nt	cdr3_aa
TRBJ2-5	-	TRBV18	-	TGTGCCAGCTCACCGAACAGCCAAGAGACCCAGTACTTC	CASSPNSQETQYF
TRBJ1-3	TRBD1	TRBV5-5	many	TGTGCCAGCAGCTTGACAGGGGTTGAAAACACCATATATTTT	CASSLTGVENTIYF
TRBJ1-1	-	TRBV2	-	TGTGCCAGCAGTGAAGGAGGGGGGAGGCCTGAAGCTTTCTTT	CASSEGGGRPEAFF
TRBJ1-1	-	TRBV11-2	once	TGTGCCAGCAGCTTATTAACAGGGAGGACTGAAGCTTTCTTT	CASSLLTGRTEAFF
TRBJ1-4	TRBD1	TRBV5-8	-	TGTGCCAGCAGCATCCAGGGGGCTACTAATGAAAAACTGTTTTTT	CASSIQGATNEKLFF
TRBJ1-4	-	TRBV5-1	-	TGCGCCAGCAGCTTGGGTGCCCTCACTAATGAAAAACTGTTTTTT	CASSLGALTNEKLFF
TRBJ2-2	-	TRBV6-5	-	TGTGCCAGCAGTGACGGCGATATGGGGGAGCTGTTTTTT	CASSDGDMGELFF
TRBJ2-1	-	TRBV27	-	TGTGCCAGCAGCATGGGGGGGCACAATGAGCAGTTCTTC	CASSMGGHNEQFF
TRBJ1-2	-	TRBV7-2	once	TGTGCCAGCAGCTCCAGCAGGGAGGATGGCTACACCTTC	CASSSSREDGYTF
TRBJ1-6	-	TRBV21-1	few	TGTGCCAGCAGCAAAACAGGGGGTCGGTCACCCCTCCACTTT	CASSKTGGRSPLHF
TRBJ1-1	TRBD1	TRBV5-1	-	TGCGCCAGCAGCCCGACGACAGGGCGGAACACTGAAGCTTTCTTT	CASSPTTGRNTEAFF
TRBJ1-1	-	TRBV19	-	TGTGCCAGTACCGGACAAAAGAACACTGAAGCTTTCTTT	CASTGQKNTEAFF
TRBJ1-1	-	TRBV1	few	TGCACCAGCAGCCAAGGCGGGCACCCCGAAATGAACACTGAAGCTTTCTTT	CTSSQGGHPEMNTEAFF
TRBJ1-6	TRBD1	TRBV29-1	-	TGCAGCGTTCAGGACAGGGATAATTCACCCCTCCACTTT	CSVQDRDNSPLHF
TRBJ1-6	TRBD1	TRBV7-2	once	TGTGCCAGCAGCTTAGGAATCGGGACAGGGAGGTCCTATAATTCACCCCTCCACTTT	CASSLGIGTGRSYNSPLHF
TRBJ2-6	-	TRBV5-4	once	TGTGCCAGCAGCTGGGGGGCGTTGAGCTCTGGGGCCAACGTCCTGACTTTC	CASSWGALSSGANVLTF
TRBJ1-1	-	TRBV25-1	-	TGTGCCAGCAGTGAACCCGGCGGGGGAAACACTGAAGCTTTCTTT	CASSEPGGGNTEAFF
TRBJ2-3	-	TRBV5-8	-	TGTGCCAGCAGCTTGAAGGGCACAGATACGCAGTATTTT	CASSLKGTDTQYF
TRBJ2-3	-	TRBV19	-	TGTGCCAGTAGTAGGGGCAGGGCCCGTGTGGCTTGGACAGATACGCAGTATTTT	CASSRGRARVAWTDTQYF
TRBJ1-5	-	TRBV4-1	-	TGCGCCAGCAGCCAAGAAGAGGCCAGGGACCAGCCCCAGCATTTT	CASSQEEARDQPQHF
TRBJ2-3	TRBD1	TRBV5-6	-	TGTGCCAGCCGAGTCCGGGACAGGGGTACAGATACGCAGTATTTT	CASRVRDRGTDTQYF
TRBJ2-1	TRBD2	TRBV2	once	TGTGCCAGCAGTGGAACCACTCCCCCTAGCGGGGGGTGGGGTGAGCAGTTCTTC	CASSGTTPPSGGWGEQFF